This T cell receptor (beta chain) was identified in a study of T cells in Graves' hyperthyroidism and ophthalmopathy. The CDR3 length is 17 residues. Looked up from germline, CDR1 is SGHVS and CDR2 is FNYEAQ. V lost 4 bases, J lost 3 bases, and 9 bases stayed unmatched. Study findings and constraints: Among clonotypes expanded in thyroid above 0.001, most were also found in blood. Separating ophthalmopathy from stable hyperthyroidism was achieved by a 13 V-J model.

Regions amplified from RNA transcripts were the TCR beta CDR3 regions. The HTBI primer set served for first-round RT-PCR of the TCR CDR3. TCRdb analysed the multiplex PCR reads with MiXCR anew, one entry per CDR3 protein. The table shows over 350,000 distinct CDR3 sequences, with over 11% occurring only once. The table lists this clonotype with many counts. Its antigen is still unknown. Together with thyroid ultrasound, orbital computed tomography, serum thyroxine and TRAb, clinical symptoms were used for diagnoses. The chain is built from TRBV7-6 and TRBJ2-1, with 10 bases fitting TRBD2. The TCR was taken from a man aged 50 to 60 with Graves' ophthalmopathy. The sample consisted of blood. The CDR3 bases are TGTGCCAGCAGCTCAGATTCCGGACTAGCGGTCTACAATGAGCAGTTCTTC. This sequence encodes CASSSDSGLAVYNEQFF.